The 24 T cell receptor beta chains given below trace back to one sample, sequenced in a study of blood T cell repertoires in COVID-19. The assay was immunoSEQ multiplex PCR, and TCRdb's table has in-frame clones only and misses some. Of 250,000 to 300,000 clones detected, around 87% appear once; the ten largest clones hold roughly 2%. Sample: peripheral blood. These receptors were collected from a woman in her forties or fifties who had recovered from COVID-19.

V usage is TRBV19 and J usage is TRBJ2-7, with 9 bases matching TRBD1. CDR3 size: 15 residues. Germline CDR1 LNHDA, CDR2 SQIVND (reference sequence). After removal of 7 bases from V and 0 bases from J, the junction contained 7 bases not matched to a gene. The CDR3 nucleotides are TGTGCCAGTACTCCCGGGGGACAGGGCTCCTACGAGCAGTACTTC. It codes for CASTPGGQGSYEQYF.

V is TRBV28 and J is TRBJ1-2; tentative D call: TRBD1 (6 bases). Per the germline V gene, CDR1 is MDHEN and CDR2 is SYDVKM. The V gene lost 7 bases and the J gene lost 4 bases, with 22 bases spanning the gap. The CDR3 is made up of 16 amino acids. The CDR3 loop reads CASTRDIIGPTYGYTF. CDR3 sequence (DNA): TGTGCCAGCACAAGGGACATCATAGGCCCTACCTATGGCTACACCTTC.

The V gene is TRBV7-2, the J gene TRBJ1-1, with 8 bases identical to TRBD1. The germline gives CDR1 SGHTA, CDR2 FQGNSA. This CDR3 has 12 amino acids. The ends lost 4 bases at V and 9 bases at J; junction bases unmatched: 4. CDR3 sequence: CASSWDRHQAFF. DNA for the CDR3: TGTGCCAGCAGCTGGGACAGGCATCAAGCTTTCTTT.

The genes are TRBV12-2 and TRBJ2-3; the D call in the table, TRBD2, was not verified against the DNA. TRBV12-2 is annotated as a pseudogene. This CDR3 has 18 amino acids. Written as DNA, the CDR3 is TGTGCAAGTCGCTTAGCTATTCCTAGCGGGGGATTCACAGATACGCAGTATTTT. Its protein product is CASRLAIPSGGFTDTQYF.

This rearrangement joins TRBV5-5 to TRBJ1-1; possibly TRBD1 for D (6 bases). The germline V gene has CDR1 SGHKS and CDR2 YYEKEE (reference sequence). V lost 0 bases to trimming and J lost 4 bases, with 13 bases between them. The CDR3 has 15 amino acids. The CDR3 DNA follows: TGTGCCAGCAGCTTGGTCGTACAGGGAACCACTGAAGCTTTCTTT. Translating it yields CASSLVVQGTTEAFF.

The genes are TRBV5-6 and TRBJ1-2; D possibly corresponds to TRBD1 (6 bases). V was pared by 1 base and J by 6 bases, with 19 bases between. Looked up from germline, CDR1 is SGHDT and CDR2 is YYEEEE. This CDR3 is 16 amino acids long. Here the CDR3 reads CASSLLSFGQMDGYTF. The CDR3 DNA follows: TGTGCCAGCAGCTTGTTATCTTTTGGACAGATGGATGGCTACACCTTC.

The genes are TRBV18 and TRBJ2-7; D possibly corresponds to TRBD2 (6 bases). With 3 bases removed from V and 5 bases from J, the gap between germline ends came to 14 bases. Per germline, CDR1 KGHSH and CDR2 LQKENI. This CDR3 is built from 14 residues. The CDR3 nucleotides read TGTGCCAGCTCACCGGGCTGGGGGGAGGACGAGCAGTACTTC. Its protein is CASSPGWGEDEQYF.

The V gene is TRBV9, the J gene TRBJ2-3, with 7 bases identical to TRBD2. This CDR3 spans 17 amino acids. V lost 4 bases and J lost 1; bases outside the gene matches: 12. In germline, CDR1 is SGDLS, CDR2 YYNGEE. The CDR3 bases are TGTGCCAGCAGCCCTCCCTTAAGGGACTATCGCACAGATACGCAGTATTTT. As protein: CASSPPLRDYRTDTQYF.

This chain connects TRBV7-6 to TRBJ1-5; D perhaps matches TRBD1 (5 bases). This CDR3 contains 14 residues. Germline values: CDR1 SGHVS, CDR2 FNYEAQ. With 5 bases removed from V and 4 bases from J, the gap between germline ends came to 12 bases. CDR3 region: CASSHMGLNQPQHF. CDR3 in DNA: TGTGCCAGCAGCCATATGGGGCTGAATCAGCCCCAGCATTTT. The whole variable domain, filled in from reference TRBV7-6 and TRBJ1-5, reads GAGVSQSPRYKVTKRGQDVALRCDPISGHVSLYWYRQALGQGPEFLTYFNYEAQQDKSGLPNDRFSAERPEGSISTLTIQRTEQRDSAMYRCASSHMGLNQPQHFGDGTRLSIL.

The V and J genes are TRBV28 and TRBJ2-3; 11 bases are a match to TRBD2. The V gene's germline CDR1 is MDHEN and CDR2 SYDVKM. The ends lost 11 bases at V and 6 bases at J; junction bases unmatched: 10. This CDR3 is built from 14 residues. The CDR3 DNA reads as TGTGCCGGGTCCAGTAGCGGGAGGGTTGATACGCAGTATTTT. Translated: CAGSSSGRVDTQYF. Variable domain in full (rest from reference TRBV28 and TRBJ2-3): DVKVTQSSRYLVKRTGEKVFLECVQDMDHENMFWYRQDPGLGLRLIYFSYDVKMKEKGDIPEGYSVSREKKERFSLILESASTNQTSMYLCAGSSSGRVDTQYFGPGTRLTVL.

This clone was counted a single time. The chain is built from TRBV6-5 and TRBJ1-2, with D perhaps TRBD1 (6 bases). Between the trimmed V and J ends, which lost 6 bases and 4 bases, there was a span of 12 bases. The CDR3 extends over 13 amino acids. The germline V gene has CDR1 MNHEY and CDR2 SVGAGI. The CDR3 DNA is TGTGCCAGCAGCCCCGGACAGTCCTATGGCTACACCTTC. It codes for CASSPGQSYGYTF.

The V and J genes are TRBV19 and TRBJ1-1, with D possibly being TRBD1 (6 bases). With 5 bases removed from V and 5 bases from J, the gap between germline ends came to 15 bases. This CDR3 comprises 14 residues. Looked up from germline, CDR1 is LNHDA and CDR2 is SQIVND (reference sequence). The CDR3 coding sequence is TGTGCCAGTAGTCCGCAGGGGAAGAGGACTGAAGCTTTCTTT. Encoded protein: CASSPQGKRTEAFF.

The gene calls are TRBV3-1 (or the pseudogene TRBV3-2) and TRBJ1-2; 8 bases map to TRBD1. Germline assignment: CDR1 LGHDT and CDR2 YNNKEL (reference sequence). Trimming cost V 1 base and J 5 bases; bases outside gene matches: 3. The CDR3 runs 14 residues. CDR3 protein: CASSQGDRIYGYTF. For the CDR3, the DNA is TGTGCCAGCAGCCAAGGGGACAGGATTTATGGCTACACCTTC.

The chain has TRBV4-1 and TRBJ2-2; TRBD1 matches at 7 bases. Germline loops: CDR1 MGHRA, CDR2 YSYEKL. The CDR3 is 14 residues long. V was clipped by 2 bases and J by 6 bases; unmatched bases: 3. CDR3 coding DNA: TGCGCCAGCAGCCAAACAGGGGTTGCCGGGGAGCTGTTTTTT. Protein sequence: CASSQTGVAGELFF.

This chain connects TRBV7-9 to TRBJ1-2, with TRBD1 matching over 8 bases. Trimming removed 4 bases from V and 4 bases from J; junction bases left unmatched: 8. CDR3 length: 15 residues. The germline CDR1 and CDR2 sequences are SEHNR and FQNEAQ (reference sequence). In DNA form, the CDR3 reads TGTGCCAGCAGCTCCTCAGGGGGCGCGGGCTATGGCTACACCTTC. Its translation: CASSSSGGAGYGYTF.

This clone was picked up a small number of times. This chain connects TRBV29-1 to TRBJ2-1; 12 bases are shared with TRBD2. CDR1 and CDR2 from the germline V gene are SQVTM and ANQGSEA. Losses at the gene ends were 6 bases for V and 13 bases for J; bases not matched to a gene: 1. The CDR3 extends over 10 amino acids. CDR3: CSVGLAGQFF. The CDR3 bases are TGCAGCGTAGGACTAGCGGGACAGTTCTTC.

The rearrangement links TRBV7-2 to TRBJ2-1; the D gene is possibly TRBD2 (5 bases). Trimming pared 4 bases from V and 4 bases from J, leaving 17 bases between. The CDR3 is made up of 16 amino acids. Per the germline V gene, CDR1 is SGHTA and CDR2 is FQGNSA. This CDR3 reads CASSSEISAGYNEQFF. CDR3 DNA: TGTGCCAGCAGCTCAGAGATTTCGGCGGGTTACAATGAGCAGTTCTTC.

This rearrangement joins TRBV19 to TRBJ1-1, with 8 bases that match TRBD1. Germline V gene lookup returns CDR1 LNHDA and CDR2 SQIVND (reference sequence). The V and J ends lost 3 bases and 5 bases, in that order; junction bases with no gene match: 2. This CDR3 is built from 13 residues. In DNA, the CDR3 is TGTGCCAGTAGTATCAGGGGGCCTACTGAAGCTTTCTTT. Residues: CASSIRGPTEAFF. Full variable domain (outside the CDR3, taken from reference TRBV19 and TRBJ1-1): DGGITQSPKYLFRKEGQNVTLSCEQNLNHDAMYWYRQDPGQGLRLIYYSQIVNDFQKGDIAEGYSVSREKKESFPLTVTSAQKNPTAFYLCASSIRGPTEAFFGQGTRLTVV.

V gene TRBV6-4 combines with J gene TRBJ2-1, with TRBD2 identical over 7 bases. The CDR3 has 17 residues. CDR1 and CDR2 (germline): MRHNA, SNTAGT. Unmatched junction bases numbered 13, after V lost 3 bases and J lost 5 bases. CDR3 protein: CASSERGGGRAHNEQFF. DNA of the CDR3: TGTGCCAGCAGTGAACGGGGCGGGGGAAGGGCCCACAATGAGCAGTTCTTC.

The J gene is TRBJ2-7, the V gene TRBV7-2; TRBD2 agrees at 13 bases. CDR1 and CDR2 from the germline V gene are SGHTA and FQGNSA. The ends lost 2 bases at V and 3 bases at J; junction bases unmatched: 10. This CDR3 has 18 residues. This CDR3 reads CASSLQSGLAGRVYEQYF. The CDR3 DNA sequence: TGTGCCAGCAGCTTACAGTCGGGACTAGCGGGACGTGTCTACGAGCAGTACTTC.

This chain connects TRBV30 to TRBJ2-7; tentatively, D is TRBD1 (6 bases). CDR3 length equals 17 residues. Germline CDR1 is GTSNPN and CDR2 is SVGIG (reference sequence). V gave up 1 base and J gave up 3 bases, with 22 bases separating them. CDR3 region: CAWSGSVGAVSVYEQYF. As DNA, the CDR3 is TGTGCCTGGAGTGGAAGTGTGGGGGCAGTTTCAGTCTACGAGCAGTACTTC. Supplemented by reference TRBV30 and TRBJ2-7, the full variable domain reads SQTIHQWPATLVQPVGSPLSLECTVEGTSNPNLYWYRQAAGRGLQLLFYSVGIGQISSEVPQNLSASRPQDRQFILSSKKLLLSDSGFYLCAWSGSVGAVSVYEQYFGPGTRLTVT.

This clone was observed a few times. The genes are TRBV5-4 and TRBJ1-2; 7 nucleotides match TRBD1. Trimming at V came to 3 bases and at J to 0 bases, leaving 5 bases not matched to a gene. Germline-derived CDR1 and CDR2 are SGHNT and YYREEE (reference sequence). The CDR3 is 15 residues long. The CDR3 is CASSSSGQPNYGYTF. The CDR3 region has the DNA TGTGCCAGCAGCTCTTCGGGACAGCCTAACTATGGCTACACCTTC.

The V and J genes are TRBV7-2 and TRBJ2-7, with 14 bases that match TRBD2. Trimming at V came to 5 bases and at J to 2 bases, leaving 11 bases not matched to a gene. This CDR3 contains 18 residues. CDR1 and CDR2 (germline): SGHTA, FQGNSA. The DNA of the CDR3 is TGTGCCAGCAGCGGCACGGGACTAGCGGGAGTGAGGCCCTACGAGCAGTACTTC. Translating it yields CASSGTGLAGVRPYEQYF.

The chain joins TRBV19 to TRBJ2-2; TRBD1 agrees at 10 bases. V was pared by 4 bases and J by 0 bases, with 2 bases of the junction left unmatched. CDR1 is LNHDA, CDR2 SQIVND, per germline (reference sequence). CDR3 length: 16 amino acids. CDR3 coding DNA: TGTGCCAGTAGTAGAGGACAGGGGGCGAACACCGGGGAGCTGTTTTTT. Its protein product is CASSRGQGANTGELFF.